This T cell receptor (beta chain) was retrieved from a study of CD8 T cells in ankylosing spondylitis. CDR3 length: 15 amino acids. CDR1 and CDR2 from the germline V gene are LGHDT and YNNKEL (reference sequence). V was shortened by 1 base and J by 4 bases, with 11 bases between the two germline ends. Study results and limitations: Clones linked to disease, bearing a CD8+ phenotype, were relatively rare in peripheral blood. Ankylosing spondylitis blood appeared to be characterized by a TCR beta motif of 7 to 9 highly homologous variants. Several of the motif variants were reported before in synovial fluid and blood from reactive arthritis. According to the report, clones linked to the disease were significantly enriched in matched synovial fluid samples taken from ankylosing spondylitis patients.

In making TCR beta libraries, quantitative 5'-RACE with molecular barcodes was used. In TCRdb, the 5' RACE reads were re-called with MiXCR into one record per CDR3 protein. The table includes roughly 220,000 distinct CDR3 sequences, about 16% detected once. On this clonotype: Its antigen is undetermined.

The receptor comes from a male donor with ankylosing spondylitis. The rearrangement joins TRBV3-1 to TRBJ2-1, with D hard to call. The sequenced sample was blood, either unsorted or a sorted T cell fraction (not recorded which). In nucleotides, the CDR3 is TGTGCCAGCAGCCAAGCTGCGACAACTTACAATGAGCAGTTCTTC. Protein: CASSQAATTYNEQFF.